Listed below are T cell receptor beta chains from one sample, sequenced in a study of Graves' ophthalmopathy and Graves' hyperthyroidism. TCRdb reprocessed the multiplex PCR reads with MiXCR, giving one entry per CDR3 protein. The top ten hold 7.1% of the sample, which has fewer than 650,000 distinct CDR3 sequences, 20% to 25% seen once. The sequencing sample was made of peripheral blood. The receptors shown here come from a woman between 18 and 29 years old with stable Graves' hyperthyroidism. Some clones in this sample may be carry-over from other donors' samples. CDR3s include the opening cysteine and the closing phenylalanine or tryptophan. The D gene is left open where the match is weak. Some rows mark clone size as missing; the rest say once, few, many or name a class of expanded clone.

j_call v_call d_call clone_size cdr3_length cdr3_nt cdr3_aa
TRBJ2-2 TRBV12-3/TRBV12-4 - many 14 TGTGCCAGCAGATTTGGGCGCAACACCGGGGAGCTGTTTTTT CASRFGRNTGELFF
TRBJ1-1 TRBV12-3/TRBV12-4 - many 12 TGTGCCAGCAGTTTTGGGGGGAGGGGGACTTTCTTT CASSFGGRGTFF
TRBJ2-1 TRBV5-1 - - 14 TGCGCCAGCAGCTTCAGGGGACGGGACAATGAGAAGTTCTTC CASSFRGRDNEKFF
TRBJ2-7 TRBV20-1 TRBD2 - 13 TGCAGTGCTAGGGCTAGCGGGGGGCCCGAGCAGTACTTC CSARASGGPEQYF
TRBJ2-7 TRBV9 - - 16 TGTGCCAGCTCACCAGCCGGGACGACGAGCTCCTACGAGCAGTACTTC CASSPAGTTSSYEQYF
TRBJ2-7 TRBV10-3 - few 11 TGTGCCATCGGCAGAATCTACGAGCAGTACTTC CAIGRIYEQYF
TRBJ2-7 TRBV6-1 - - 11 TGTGCCAGCATACGGGGACTCGAGCAGTACTTC CASIRGLEQYF
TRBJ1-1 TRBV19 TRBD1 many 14 TGTGCCAGTAACACCGGACAGGATGACACTGAAGCTTTCTTT CASNTGQDDTEAFF
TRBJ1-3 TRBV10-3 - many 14 TGTGCCATCAGTGAGGTGGACAGCGGAAACACCATATATTTT CAISEVDSGNTIYF
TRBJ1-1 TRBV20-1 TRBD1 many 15 TGCAGTGCTAGAGATCTTACAGGGGATGGAACTGAAGCTTTCTTT CSARDLTGDGTEAFF
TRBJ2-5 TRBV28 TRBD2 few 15 TGTGCCAGCAGGGCTAGCGGGGGGGTACAAGAGACCCAGTACTTC CASRASGGVQETQYF
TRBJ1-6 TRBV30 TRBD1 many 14 TGTGCCTGGAGTGGAGGGACAGAAAATTCACCCCTCCACTTT CAWSGGTENSPLHF
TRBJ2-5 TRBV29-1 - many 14 TGCAGCGTTGAAGAGTCTGAGTCCGGAGAGACCCAGTACTTC CSVEESESGETQYF
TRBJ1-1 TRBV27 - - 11 TGTGCCAGCAGTGAGGGTTCTGAAGCTTTCTTT CASSEGSEAFF
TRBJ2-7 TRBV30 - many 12 TGTGCCTGGGAGCAGGGAACCTACGAGCAGTACTTC CAWEQGTYEQYF
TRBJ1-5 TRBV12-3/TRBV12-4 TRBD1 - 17 TGTGCCAGCAGTTTAGGGCTCCAGGGGGGGGGCAATCAGCCCCAGCATTTT CASSLGLQGGGNQPQHF
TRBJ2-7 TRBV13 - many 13 TGTGCCAGCAGCCATGGGACTTCCAACGAGCAGTACTTC CASSHGTSNEQYF
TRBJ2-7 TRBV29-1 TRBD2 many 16 TGCAGCGTTGCAGGGACAGGGACTAGCGGTACCTACGAGCAGTACTTC CSVAGTGTSGTYEQYF
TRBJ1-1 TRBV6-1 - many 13 TGTGCCAGCAGTGAACGAGCGCGCACTGAAGCTTTCTTT CASSERARTEAFF
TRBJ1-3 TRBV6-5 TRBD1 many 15 TGTGCCAGCAGTTACGAGGGGGCGCGTGGAAACACCATATATTTT CASSYEGARGNTIYF
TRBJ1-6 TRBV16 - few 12 TGTGCCAGCAGCCAATCCGCGGAGTCCCTCCACTTT CASSQSAESLHF
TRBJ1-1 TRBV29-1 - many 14 TGCAGCGTTGACCCGGACGGCCTAAACACTGAAGCTTTCTTT CSVDPDGLNTEAFF
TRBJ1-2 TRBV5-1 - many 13 TGCGCCAGCAGCTTGGGACAGGCTCCCGGCTACACCTTC CASSLGQAPGYTF
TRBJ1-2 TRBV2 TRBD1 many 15 TGTGCCAGCAGTGAAGGGACAGGGATTAACTATGGCTACACCTTC CASSEGTGINYGYTF
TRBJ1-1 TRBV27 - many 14 TGTGCCAGCAGTTTTGATAGGTTGGGCACTGAAGCTTTCTTT CASSFDRLGTEAFF
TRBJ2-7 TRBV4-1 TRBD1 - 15 TGCGCCAGCAGCCGGGCACAGGGGTCCCCCTACGAGCAGTACTTC CASSRAQGSPYEQYF
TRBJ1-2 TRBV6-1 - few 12 TGTGCCAGCACCTCGGCGGGCGGTGGCTACACCTTC CASTSAGGGYTF
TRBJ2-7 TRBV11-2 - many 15 TGTGCCAGCAGCAATAGGCGGAGTATCTCCTACGAGCAGTACTTC CASSNRRSISYEQYF
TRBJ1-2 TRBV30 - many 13 TGTGCCTGGAGTTCTCAGGTTTTCTATGGCTACACCTTC CAWSSQVFYGYTF
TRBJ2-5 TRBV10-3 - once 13 TGTGCCATCAGTGATGGGGCACAAGAGACCCAGTACTTC CAISDGAQETQYF
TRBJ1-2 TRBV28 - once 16 TGTGCCAGCAGTTCCCAATTCCGGGAGACGGGCTATGGCTACACCTTC CASSSQFRETGYGYTF
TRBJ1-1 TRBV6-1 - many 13 TGTGCCAGCATCCCACCCGGGGGGGGTTCGGCTTTCTTT CASIPPGGGSAFF
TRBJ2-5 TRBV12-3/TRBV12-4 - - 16 TGTGCCAGCAGTTTAAGTCGAGGGAGGCCGGCCGAGGACCAGTACTTC CASSLSRGRPAEDQYF
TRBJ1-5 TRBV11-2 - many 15 TGTGCCAGCAGCGTTGGACGGGGCAAGAATCAGCCCCAGCATTTT CASSVGRGKNQPQHF
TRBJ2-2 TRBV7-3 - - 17 TGTGCCAGCAGCCCGAGGGCCCTAGTAAAACGGACCGGGGAGCTGTTTTTT CASSPRALVKRTGELFF
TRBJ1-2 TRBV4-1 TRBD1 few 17 TGCGCCAGCAGCCAAACCGGGACAGGAGATACTAACTATGGCTACACCTTC CASSQTGTGDTNYGYTF
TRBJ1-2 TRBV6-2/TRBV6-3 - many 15 TGTGCCAGCAGATCCGAAGGGGGTTTTGACTATGGCTACACCTTC CASRSEGGFDYGYTF
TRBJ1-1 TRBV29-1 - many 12 TGCAGCGTTGCGTCACCGAACACTGAAGCTTTCTTT CSVASPNTEAFF
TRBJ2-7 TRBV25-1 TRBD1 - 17 TGTGCCAGCAGTGAATTAGGGGGATGGGGACAGCCATACGAGCAGTACTTC CASSELGGWGQPYEQYF
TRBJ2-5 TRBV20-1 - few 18 TGCAGTGCGAAGCCGACCAAACGGGACCCCAGGTGGCAAGAGACCCAGTACTTC CSAKPTKRDPRWQETQYF
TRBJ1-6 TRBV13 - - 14 TGTGCCAGCAGTTCGGGACTCTTCTATTCACCCCTCCACTTT CASSSGLFYSPLHF
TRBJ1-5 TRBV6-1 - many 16 TGTGCCAGCAGGCCCCGAGGGGGGTCGGACAATCAGCCCCAGCATTTT CASRPRGGSDNQPQHF
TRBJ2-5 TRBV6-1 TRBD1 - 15 TGTGCCAGCAGTGATAGGGGACAGGGAAGAGAGACCCAGTACTTC CASSDRGQGRETQYF
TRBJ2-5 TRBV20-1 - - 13 TGCAGTGCTAGAGCTCCACGGCTGGAGACCCAGTACTTC CSARAPRLETQYF
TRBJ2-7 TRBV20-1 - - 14 TGCAGTGCTAGAGTGGGGGACGGGTTCTACGAGCAGTACTTC CSARVGDGFYEQYF
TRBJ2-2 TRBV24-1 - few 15 TGTGCCACCACCCCCGGCAGAGAGAACACCGGGGAGCTGTTTTTT CATTPGRENTGELFF
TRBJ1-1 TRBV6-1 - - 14 TGTGCCAGCAGTGAGTCTGACAGGAGCACTGAAGCTTTCTTT CASSESDRSTEAFF
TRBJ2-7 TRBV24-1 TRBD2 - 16 TGTGCCACCAGTGATTCGACTAGCGGGAGTAACTACGAGCAGTACTTC CATSDSTSGSNYEQYF
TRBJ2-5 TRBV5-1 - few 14 TGCGCCAGCAGCTTGGTTGCGAACCAAGAGACCCAGTACTTC CASSLVANQETQYF
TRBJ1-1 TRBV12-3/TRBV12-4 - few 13 TGTGCCAGCAGTTTTGGGGGAAAGGTTGAAGCTTTCTTT CASSFGGKVEAFF
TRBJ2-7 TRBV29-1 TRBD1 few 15 TGCAGCGTTGAAGGCCGACGGACAGGGGTCGACGAGCAGTACTTC CSVEGRRTGVDEQYF